A single sample gave rise to the 16 T cell receptor beta chains below, sequenced in a study of OX40 agonist ivuxolimab in advanced cancers. Sequencing was performed with immunoSEQ multiplex PCR; in TCRdb, only in-frame clones are kept and a portion is missing. The table lists around 38,000 clones, approximately 86% of them singletons. The sample in question was CD4+ or CD8+ T cells sorted from blood, obtained in a trial of the OX40 agonist ivuxolimab. The receptors here all came from an adult with an advanced solid tumor such as melanoma, head and neck, liver or kidney cancer.

This clone has more than one count but fewer than ten. The chain combines TRBV7-9 with TRBJ2-7; 9 bases align to TRBD1. CDR3 size: 14 residues. V dropped 5 bases and J dropped 6; count of bases not matched to a gene: 8. CDR1 and CDR2 from the germline V gene are SEHNR and FQNEAQ (reference sequence). The CDR3 DNA is TGTGCCAGCAGCCAGACGGGACAGGGCGGCGAGCAGTACTTC. Protein product: CASSQTGQGGEQYF.

The chain couples TRBV5-1 to TRBJ2-5; possibly TRBD1 for D (6 bases). Germline CDR1 reads SGHRS; CDR2 reads YFSETQ. This CDR3 spans 15 amino acids. Trimming stripped 4 bases from V and 5 bases from J, with 18 bases between. The CDR3 protein is CASSQNGGGLETQYF. The CDR3 bases are TGCGCCAGCAGCCAGAATGGTGGGGGCTTGGAGACCCAGTACTTC.

V usage is TRBV2 and J usage is TRBJ2-1, with a tentative D call TRBD2 (5 bases). The CDR3 consists of 11 residues. V gave up 7 bases and J gave up 7 bases, with 8 bases separating them. Germline loops: CDR1 SNHLY, CDR2 FYNNEI. Written as DNA, the CDR3 is TGTGCCAGCATTTCGGGAAATGAGCAGTTCTTC. Translated, it gives CASISGNEQFF.

The rearrangement uses TRBV19 and TRBJ2-7; TRBD2 aligns across 7 bases. The CDR3 is made up of 15 amino acids. Germline V gene lookup returns CDR1 LNHDA and CDR2 SQIVND (reference sequence). V shed 2 bases and J 6 bases; nucleotides not matched to a gene: 10. CDR3 sequence: CASSIRPPPGGEQYF. The DNA of the CDR3 is TGTGCCAGTAGTATACGGCCCCCGCCGGGAGGCGAGCAGTACTTC.

The CDR3 loop is CASRERTLLPYEQYF. The CDR3 DNA reads TGTGCCAGCAGGGAGCGGACGCTACTCCCCTACGAGCAGTACTTC. This chain joins TRBV6-6 and TRBJ2-7; D may be TRBD2 (5 bases). The germline V gene has CDR1 MNHNY and CDR2 SVGAGI (reference sequence). Trimming left V 6 bases short and J 2 bases short, with 17 bases between. CDR3 size: 15 residues.

The chain uses TRBV10-3 and TRBJ1-5, with D hard to call. The germline V gene has CDR1 ENHRY and CDR2 SYGVKD. The CDR3 totals 14 residues. Trimming left V 2 bases short and J 3 bases short, with 8 bases between. The CDR3, as DNA: TGTGCCATCAGTGAGGGTCAGCTCAATCAGCCCCAGCATTTT. As protein: CAISEGQLNQPQHF.

The J gene is TRBJ2-7, the V gene TRBV4-3; possibly TRBD2 for D (7 bases). The V end was cut by 0 bases, the J end by 2 bases, with 11 bases between. The germline V gene has CDR1 LGHNA and CDR2 YSLEER. The CDR3 is made up of 15 amino acids. CDR3 in amino acids: CASSQDPGGAYEQYF. In DNA form, the CDR3 reads TGCGCCAGCAGCCAAGATCCGGGGGGCGCCTACGAGCAGTACTTC.

The genes are TRBV30 and TRBJ2-7, with D perhaps matching TRBD2 (5 bases). Germline CDR1 GTSNPN, CDR2 SVGIG (reference sequence). The CDR3 has 13 amino acids. Trimming shortened V by 0 bases and J by 6 bases, and 12 bases separated the two germline ends. The CDR3 reads CAWSVLGFSEQYF. In DNA form, the CDR3 reads TGTGCCTGGAGTGTACTAGGATTCTCCGAGCAGTACTTC.

The chain recombines TRBV6-1 with TRBJ1-2; maybe TRBD1 (5 bases). Germline values: CDR1 MNHNS, CDR2 SASEGT. The CDR3 is made up of 14 amino acids. V shed 1 base and J shed 4 bases, with 10 bases lying between them. This chain's CDR3 is CASSEGQISYGYTF. CDR3 in DNA: TGTGCCAGCAGTGAAGGACAGATCTCCTATGGCTACACCTTC.

The chain carries TRBV7-2 and TRBJ1-4, with TRBD1 identical over 8 bases. This CDR3 has 15 residues. Germline V lookup: CDR1 SGHTA, CDR2 FQGNSA. The ends lost 6 bases at V and 8 bases at J; junction bases unmatched: 11. CDR3 nucleotides: TGTGCCAGCAGTAAAAGGACAGGGATAGGGGAAAAACTGTTTTTT. It encodes CASSKRTGIGEKLFF.

V gene TRBV7-9 combines with J gene TRBJ2-1; D gene uncertain. V was trimmed by 2 bases and J by 5 bases, leaving 13 bases between them. The germline CDR1 and CDR2 sequences are SEHNR and FQNEAQ (reference sequence). This CDR3 has 15 residues. The CDR3 nucleotides read TGTGCCAGCAGCTTAAGGGCAGTGCTGGACAATGAGCAGTTCTTC. It yields the protein CASSLRAVLDNEQFF.

This clone was counted only a few times. The chain employs TRBV27 and TRBJ2-7, with a possible D match to TRBD2 (6 bases). V lost 2 bases, J lost 6 bases, and 14 bases lay in between. Germline V gene sequence: CDR1 MNHEY, CDR2 SMNVEV (reference sequence). CDR3 length equals 14 residues. The CDR3 sequence: CASSLSQAGGEQYF. The CDR3 DNA reads TGTGCCAGCAGTTTAAGTCAGGCCGGGGGCGAGCAGTACTTC.

The chain combines TRBV27 with TRBJ1-3; D gene ambiguous. The CDR3 loop spans 13 amino acids. V gave up 5 bases and J gave up 4 bases, with 9 bases separating them. The germline CDR1 and CDR2 sequences are MNHEY and SMNVEV (reference sequence). The CDR3 loop is CASSLGRGNTIYF. CDR3 DNA: TGTGCCAGCAGTCTGGGCAGAGGAAACACCATATATTTT.

The rearrangement joins TRBV6-5 to TRBJ1-6; tentatively, D is TRBD1 (6 bases). V lost 0 bases, J lost 9 bases, and 12 bases lay in between. The CDR3 has 15 residues. Per germline, CDR1 MNHEY and CDR2 SVGAGI. The CDR3 sequence: CASSYSGGGGSPLHF. CDR3 bases: TGTGCCAGCAGTTACTCGGGAGGGGGAGGTTCACCCCTCCACTTT.

This chain links TRBV6-5 with TRBJ1-2; D unresolved. V shed 6 bases and J shed 2 bases, with 13 bases lying between them. Germline assignment: CDR1 MNHEY and CDR2 SVGAGI. This CDR3 region has 14 residues. The DNA for the CDR3 is TGTGCCAGCAGAAAGAAGGGTTTCAACTATGGCTACACCTTC. Translating gives CASRKKGFNYGYTF.

The rearrangement uses TRBV30 and TRBJ1-1; D perhaps matches TRBD1 (6 bases). Germline-derived CDR1 and CDR2 are GTSNPN and SVGIG (reference sequence). The ends were cut back, 4 bases at V and 3 bases at J, with 18 bases in the middle. CDR3 length: 15 residues. The CDR3 region has the DNA TGTGCCTGGAAAGTTTGGACAGCCCAATACACTGAAGCTTTCTTT. This encodes CAWKVWTAQYTEAFF.